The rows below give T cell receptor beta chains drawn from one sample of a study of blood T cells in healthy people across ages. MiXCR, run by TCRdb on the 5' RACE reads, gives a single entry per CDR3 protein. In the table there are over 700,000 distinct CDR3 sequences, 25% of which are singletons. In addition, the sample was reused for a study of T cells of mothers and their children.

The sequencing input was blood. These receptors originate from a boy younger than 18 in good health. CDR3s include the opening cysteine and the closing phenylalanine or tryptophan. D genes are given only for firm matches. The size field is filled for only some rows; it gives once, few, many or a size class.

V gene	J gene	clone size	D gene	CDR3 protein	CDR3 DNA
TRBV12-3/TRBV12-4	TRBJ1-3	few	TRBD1	CASSPPYGTGANTIYF	TGTGCCAGCAGTCCACCCTACGGGACAGGGGCAAACACCATATATTTT
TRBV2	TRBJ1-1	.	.	CASSESPGNTEAFF	TGTGCCAGCAGTGAATCGCCGGGTAACACTGAAGCTTTCTTT
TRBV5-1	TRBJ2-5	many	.	CASSSGGEETQYF	TGCGCCAGCAGCTCGGGCGGGGAGGAGACCCAGTACTTC
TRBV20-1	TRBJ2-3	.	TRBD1	CSAGGQGILVDTQYF	TGCAGTGCTGGTGGACAGGGAATTTTGGTAGATACGCAGTATTTT
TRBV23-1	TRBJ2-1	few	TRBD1	CASSQSGTGGCNEQFF	TGCGCCAGCAGTCAATCCGGGACAGGGGGCTGCAATGAGCAGTTCTTC
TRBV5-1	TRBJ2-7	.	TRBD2	CASSFPDGTSPGSSYEQYF	TGCGCCAGCAGCTTCCCGGACGGGACTAGCCCTGGAAGCTCCTACGAGCAGTACTTC
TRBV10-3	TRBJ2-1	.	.	CAISESRSSYNEQFF	TGTGCCATCAGTGAGTCGAGAAGCTCCTACAATGAGCAGTTCTTC
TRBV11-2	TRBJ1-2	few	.	CASGLARVLGNYGYTF	TGTGCCAGCGGCTTAGCCCGGGTGTTGGGCAACTATGGCTACACCTTC
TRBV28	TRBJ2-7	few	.	CASSFGGGKKEQYF	TGTGCCAGCAGTTTCGGAGGGGGGAAAAAAGAGCAGTACTTC
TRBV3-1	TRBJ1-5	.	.	CASSRQYSNQPQHF	TGTGCCAGCAGCCGGCAGTATAGTAATCAGCCCCAGCATTTT
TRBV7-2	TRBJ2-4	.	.	CASRPGSGDLAKNIQYF	TGTGCCAGCAGGCCAGGATCGGGGGACCTAGCCAAAAACATTCAGTACTTC
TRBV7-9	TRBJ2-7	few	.	CASSQRDASYEQYF	TGTGCCAGCAGTCAACGGGACGCTTCCTACGAGCAGTACTTC
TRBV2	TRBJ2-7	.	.	CASYSLGLSGYEQYF	TGTGCCAGCTACTCATTGGGGCTTTCGGGATACGAGCAGTACTTC
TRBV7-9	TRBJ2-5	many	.	CASSSYLDFGLETQYF	TGTGCCAGCAGCTCCTACTTGGACTTTGGATTGGAGACCCAGTACTTC
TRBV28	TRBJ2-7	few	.	CASSLNRVTYEQYF	TGTGCCAGCAGTTTGAACAGGGTGACCTACGAGCAGTACTTC
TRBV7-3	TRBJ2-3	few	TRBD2	CASSRGLAVTDTQYF	TGTGCCAGCAGCCGGGGACTAGCGGTCACAGATACGCAGTATTTT
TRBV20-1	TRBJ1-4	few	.	CSARDPTAYNEKLFF	TGCAGTGCTAGAGATCCTACAGCCTATAATGAAAAACTGTTTTTT
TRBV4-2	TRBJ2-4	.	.	CASSQDEWNIQYF	TGTGCCAGCAGCCAAGATGAGTGGAACATTCAGTACTTC
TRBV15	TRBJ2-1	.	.	CATSRDRKSSYNEQFF	TGTGCCACCAGCAGAGATCGGAAGAGCTCCTACAATGAGCAGTTCTTC
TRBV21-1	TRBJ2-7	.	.	CASSKDRDRVHEQYF	TGTGCCAGCAGCAAAGATAGGGACAGGGTCCACGAGCAGTACTTC
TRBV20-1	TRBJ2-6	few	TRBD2	CSALAGAGANVLTF	TGCAGTGCTCTAGCGGGCGCTGGGGCCAACGTCCTGACTTTC
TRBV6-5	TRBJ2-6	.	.	CASSRIIPGANVLTF	TGTGCCAGCAGCCGGATTATCCCTGGGGCCAACGTCCTGACTTTC
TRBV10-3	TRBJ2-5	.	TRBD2	CAISEPAGGQETQYF	TGTGCCATCAGTGAGCCAGCGGGAGGCCAAGAGACCCAGTACTTC
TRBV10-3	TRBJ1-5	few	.	CATQEAGDQPQHF	TGTGCCACCCAGGAGGCAGGGGATCAGCCCCAGCATTTT
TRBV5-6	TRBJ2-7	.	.	CASGVGPYEQYF	TGTGCCTCCGGCGTAGGGCCCTACGAGCAGTACTTC
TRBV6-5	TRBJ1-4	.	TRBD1	CASSSRLQTGDNEKLFF	TGTGCCAGCAGTTCTCGCCTTCAGACAGGGGATAATGAAAAACTGTTTTTT
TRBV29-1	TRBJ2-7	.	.	CSTGMGAGGYEQYF	TGCAGCACTGGAATGGGGGCCGGAGGCTACGAGCAGTACTTC
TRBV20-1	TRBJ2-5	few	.	CSARDRGRLQETQYF	TGCAGTGCTAGAGATAGGGGGAGGTTGCAAGAGACCCAGTACTTC
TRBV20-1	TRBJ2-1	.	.	CSARGDTSYNEQFF	TGCAGTGCCCGAGGGGACACATCCTACAATGAGCAGTTCTTC
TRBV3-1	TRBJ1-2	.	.	CASSQDRNGYTF	TGTGCCAGCAGCCAAGACAGAAATGGCTACACCTTC
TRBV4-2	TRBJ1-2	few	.	CASSQGRGVGYTF	TGTGCCAGCAGCCAGGGACGTGGGGTAGGCTACACCTTC
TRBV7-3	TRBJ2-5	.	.	CASSPHGGETQYF	TGTGCCAGCAGCCCTCATGGGGGAGAGACCCAGTACTTC
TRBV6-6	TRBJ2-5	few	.	CASSDYREQYF	TGTGCCAGCAGTGACTACAGGGAGCAGTACTTC
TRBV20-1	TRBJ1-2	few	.	CSARYQRGYTF	TGCAGTGCTAGATACCAAAGAGGCTACACCTTC
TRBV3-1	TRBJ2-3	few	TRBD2	CASSQPGLAGVDTQYF	TGTGCCAGCAGCCAACCCGGACTAGCGGGAGTGGATACGCAGTATTTT
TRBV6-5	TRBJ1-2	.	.	CASSSIAGGSYGYTF	TGTGCCAGCAGTTCCATTGCGGGGGGCAGCTATGGCTACACTTTC
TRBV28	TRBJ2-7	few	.	CASSRLDRSYEQYF	TGTGCCAGCAGCCGACTGGACAGATCCTACGAGCAGTACTTC
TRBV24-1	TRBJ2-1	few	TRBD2	CATSDLVTSGEGIYNEQFF	TGTGCCACCAGTGATTTAGTGACTAGCGGGGAGGGGATCTACAATGAGCAGTTCTTC
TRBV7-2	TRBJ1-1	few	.	CASSLGGLLFF	TGTGCCAGCAGCTTGGGAGGGCTCCTCTTCTTT
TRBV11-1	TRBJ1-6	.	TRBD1	CASSPGTAYNSPLHF	TGTGCCAGCAGCCCTGGGACAGCATATAATTCACCCCTCCACTTT
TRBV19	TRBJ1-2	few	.	CASSIRGGTYGYTF	TGTGCCAGTAGTATTCGAGGGGGGACCTATGGCTACACCTTC
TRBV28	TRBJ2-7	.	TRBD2	CASSFEREASSYEQYF	TGTGCCAGCAGTTTTGAGCGGGAGGCTAGCTCCTACGAGCAGTACTTC
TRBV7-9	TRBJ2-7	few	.	CASMGHSYEQYF	TGTGCCAGCATGGGACACTCCTACGAGCAGTACTTC
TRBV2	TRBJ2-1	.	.	CASIRGGSYNEQFF	TGTGCCAGCATTCGGGGAGGCAGCTACAATGAGCAGTTCTTC
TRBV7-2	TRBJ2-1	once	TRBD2	CASSLWGGTYNEQFF	TGCGCCAGCAGCTTGTGGGGGGGGACCTACAATGAGCAGTTCTTC
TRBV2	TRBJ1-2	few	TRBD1	CASSDVGTGAYGYTF	TGTGCCAGCAGTGATGTGGGGACAGGGGCCTATGGCTACACCTTC
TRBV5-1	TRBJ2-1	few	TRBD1	CASSLGQGAYHEQFF	TGCGCCAGCAGCTTGGGTCAGGGGGCCTACCATGAGCAGTTCTTC
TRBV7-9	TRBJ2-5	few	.	CASSLGLPSPAETQYF	TGTGCCAGCAGCTTAGGTCTACCTAGTCCTGCAGAGACCCAGTACTTC
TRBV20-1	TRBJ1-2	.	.	CSAEGISGSSNYGYTF	TGCAGTGCGGAAGGGATTTCGGGGTCCTCTAACTATGGCTACACCTTC
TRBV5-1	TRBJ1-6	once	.	CASSLGGSPYNSPLHF	TGCGCCAGCAGCTTGGGGGGGTCCCCCTATAATTCACCCCTCCACTTT
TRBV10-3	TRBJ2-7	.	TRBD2	CATQLAGGSYEQYF	TGTGCCACGCAACTAGCGGGGGGCTCCTACGAGCAGTACTTC
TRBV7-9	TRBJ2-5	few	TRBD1	CASSFIGQDSKTQYF	TGTGCCAGCAGCTTTATAGGACAGGACTCGAAGACCCAGTACTTC
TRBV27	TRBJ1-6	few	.	CASMSSRYVNNSPLHF	TGTGCCAGCATGTCCAGCCGCTACGTTAATAATTCACCCCTCCACTTT
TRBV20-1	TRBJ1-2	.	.	CSATRATYGGYTF	TGCAGTGCTACCCGGGCCACTTATGGAGGCTACACCTTC
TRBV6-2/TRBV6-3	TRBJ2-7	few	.	CASSSGTGEQYF	TGTGCCAGCAGCTCCGGGACGGGAGAGCAGTACTTC
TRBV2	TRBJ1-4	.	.	CASSEVVSTNEKLFF	TGTGCCAGCAGTGAAGTAGTATCAACTAATGAAAAACTGTTTTTT
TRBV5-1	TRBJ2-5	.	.	CASSSTDPSLETQYF	TGCGCCAGCAGCTCCACAGACCCCTCGTTGGAGACCCAGTACTTC
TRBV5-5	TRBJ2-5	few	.	CASSLTNLYQETQYF	TGTGCCAGCAGTTTAACAAACTTGTACCAAGAGACCCAGTACTTC